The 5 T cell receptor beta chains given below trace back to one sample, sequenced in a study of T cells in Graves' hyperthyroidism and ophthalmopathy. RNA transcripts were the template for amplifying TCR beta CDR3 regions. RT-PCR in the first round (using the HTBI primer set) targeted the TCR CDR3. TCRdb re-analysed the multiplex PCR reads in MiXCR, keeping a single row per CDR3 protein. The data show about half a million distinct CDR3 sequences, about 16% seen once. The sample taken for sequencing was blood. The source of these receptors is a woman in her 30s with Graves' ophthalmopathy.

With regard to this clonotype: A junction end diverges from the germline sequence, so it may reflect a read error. The CDR3 region is CASRQRADTNTEALF. The DNA of the CDR3 is TGTGCCAGCAGGCAGCGGGCGGACACTAACACTGAAGCTCTCTTT. V and J are TRBV7-9 and TRBJ1-1, with D perhaps TRBD1 (5 bases). CDR3 length equals 15 residues. CDR1 and CDR2 from the germline V gene are SEHNR and FQNEAQ (reference sequence).

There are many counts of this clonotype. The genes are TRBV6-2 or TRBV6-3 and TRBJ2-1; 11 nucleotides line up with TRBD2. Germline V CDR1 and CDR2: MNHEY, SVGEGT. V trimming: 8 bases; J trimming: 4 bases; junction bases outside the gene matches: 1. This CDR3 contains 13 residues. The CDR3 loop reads CASGLAGYNEQFF. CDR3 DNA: TGTGCCAGCGGACTAGCGGGTTACAATGAGCAGTTCTTC.

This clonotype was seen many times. The CDR3 region has the DNA TGCGCCAGCAGCTTGGGGACTAGCGGGAGATCCAGGGCGGCAGATACGCAGTATTTT. It codes for CASSLGTSGRSRAADTQYF. The chain uses TRBV5-1 and TRBJ2-3; 13 bases agree with TRBD2. J lost 4 bases, V lost 0 bases, and 11 bases had no gene match. The CDR3 loop spans 19 amino acids. Germline CDR1 SGHRS, CDR2 YFSETQ.

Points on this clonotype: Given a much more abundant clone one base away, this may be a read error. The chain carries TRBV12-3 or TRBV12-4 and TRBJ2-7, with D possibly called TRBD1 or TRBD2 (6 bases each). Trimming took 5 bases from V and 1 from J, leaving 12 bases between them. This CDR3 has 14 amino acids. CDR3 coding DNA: TGTGCCAGCAGTATAAGAGGGGGGTCCTACGAGCAGTACTTC. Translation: CASSIRGGSYEQYF.

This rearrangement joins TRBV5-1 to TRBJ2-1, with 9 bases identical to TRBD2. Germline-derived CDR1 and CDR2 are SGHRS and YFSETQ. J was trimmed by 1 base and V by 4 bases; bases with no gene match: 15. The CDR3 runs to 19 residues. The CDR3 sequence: CASSLPAGGGGGSYNEQFF. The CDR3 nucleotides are TGCGCCAGCAGCCTCCCAGCGGGAGGAGGGGGGGGATCCTACAATGAGCAGTTCTTC. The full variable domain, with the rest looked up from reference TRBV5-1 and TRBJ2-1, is KAGVTQTPRYLIKTRGQQVTLSCSPISGHRSVSWYQQTPGQGLQFLFEYFSETQRNKGNFPGRFSGRQFSNSRSEMNVSTLELGDSALYLCASSLPAGGGGGSYNEQFFGPGTRLTVL.